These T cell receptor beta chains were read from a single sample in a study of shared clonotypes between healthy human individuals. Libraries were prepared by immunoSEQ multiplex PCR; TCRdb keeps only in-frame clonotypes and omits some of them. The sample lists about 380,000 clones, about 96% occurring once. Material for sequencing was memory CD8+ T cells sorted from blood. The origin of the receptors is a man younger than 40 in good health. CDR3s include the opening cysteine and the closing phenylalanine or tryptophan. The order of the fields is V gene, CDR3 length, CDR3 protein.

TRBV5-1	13	CASSFPSGSEQYF
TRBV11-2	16	CASSPPGGTRYNEQFF
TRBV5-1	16	CASSLAAGTSYNEQFF
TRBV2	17	CASSQPTSGKGIYEQYF
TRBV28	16	CASSLLASGRLETQYF
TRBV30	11	CAWSAKETQYF
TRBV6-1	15	CASSSSGLTSDTQYF
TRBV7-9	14	CASSLVGSSYEQYF
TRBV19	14	CASREFPSYNEQFF
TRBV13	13	CASSWGPTRPQHF
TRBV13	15	CASSIRLSGPDLQHF
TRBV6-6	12	CAARSGKNIQYF
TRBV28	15	CASTGPGHYQETQYF
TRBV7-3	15	CASSGSGEHTGELFF
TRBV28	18	CASSYLLWASGSYNEQFF
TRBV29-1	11	CSVGTGETQYF
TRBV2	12	CASSESGGTQYF
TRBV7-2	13	CASSTNRGHSYTF
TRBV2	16	CASKQQGLAGGETQYF
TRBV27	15	CASSLRGGGSYEQYF
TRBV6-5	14	CASSLLARSHEQYF
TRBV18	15	CASSGSTGGIHEQYF
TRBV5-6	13	CASSLGQQETQYF
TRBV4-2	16	CASSQGVPLEEEKLFF
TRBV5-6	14	CASSLDSLNSPLHF
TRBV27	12	CASSPGRAEQYF
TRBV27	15	CASSLWTGSYNEQFF
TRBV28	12	CASTTGTDTQYF
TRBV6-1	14	CASSDQGQGSGYTF
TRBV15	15	CATSRVVGITDTQYF
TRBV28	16	CASSSPGLTAYNEQFF
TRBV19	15	CASSIWTAPNQPQHF
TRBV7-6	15	CASSPLESGRAEQYF
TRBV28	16	CASSDRDRGNQETQYF
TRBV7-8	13	CASSLAGSYEQYF
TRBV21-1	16	CARLGGSTGGYYGYTF
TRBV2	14	CASGVGLSLRPQHF
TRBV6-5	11	CASSGGYEQYF
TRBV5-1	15	CASSFSPANTGELFF
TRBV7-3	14	CASSLTAVLDEQFF
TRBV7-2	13	CASTWTGNTEAFF
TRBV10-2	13	CASAPLSGDTQYF
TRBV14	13	CASSHASNNEQFF
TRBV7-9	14	CASSLSDLTDTQYF
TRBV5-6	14	CASSLQGSGNTIYF
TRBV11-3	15	CASATRTGLSYEQYF
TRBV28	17	CASSLWIAGISNQPQHF
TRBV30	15	CAWSVTLRSNYGYTF
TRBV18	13	CASSPNRDPIQYF
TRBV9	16	CASSWTGTPNTGELFF
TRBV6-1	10	CASGGGIQYF
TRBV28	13	CASSFPFLGLAFF
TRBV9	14	CASSVGGTQETQYF